A selection of T cell receptor beta chains follows, all from one sample in a study of PD-1 blockade in classical Hodgkin lymphoma. TCRdb's table, derived via immunoSEQ multiplex PCR, lists solely in-frame clones and lacks some. The sample contains about 89,000 clones, about nine tenths of which appear only once. Sequenced here: peripheral blood mononuclear cells (PBMCs), sampled before the fourth cycle of nivolumab. These receptors were taken from a human donor with classical Hodgkin lymphoma. Each CDR3 is given with its conserved first and last residue. The D gene is left open where the match is weak. Clone size is shown for a subset of rows, as once, few, many or a class of expanded clone.

J	D	V	size	CDR3	DNA
TRBJ1-6	-	TRBV2	-	CASSEGPGSSYNSPLHF	TGTGCCAGCAGTGAGGGTCCTGGGAGCTCCTATAATTCACCCCTCCACTTT
TRBJ1-5	-	TRBV6-1	once	CASRPDGYQPQHF	TGTGCCAGCAGGCCGGACGGATATCAGCCCCAGCATTTT
TRBJ1-5	-	TRBV19	-	CASSISGNQPQHF	TGTGCCAGTAGTATTAGCGGCAATCAGCCCCAGCATTTT
TRBJ1-2	TRBD1	TRBV7-7	-	CASSLVGTGDSLYGYTF	TGTGCCAGCAGCTTAGTTGGGACAGGTGACTCTCTCTATGGCTACACCTTC
TRBJ1-3	-	TRBV7-9	-	CASSLVSRSAAGNTIYF	TGTGCCAGCAGCTTAGTGTCGAGGTCGGCCGCTGGAAACACCATATATTTT
TRBJ2-7	-	TRBV6-1	-	CASSESVPYEQYF	TGTGCCAGCAGTGAATCAGTGCCCTACGAGCAGTACTTC
TRBJ1-5	-	TRBV5-8	-	CASSFPWQTSNQPQHF	TGTGCCAGCAGCTTTCCGTGGCAGACCAGCAATCAGCCCCAGCATTTT
TRBJ2-6	TRBD1	TRBV6-4	-	CASSDGTGLFGANVLTF	TGTGCCAGCAGTGACGGGACAGGGTTGTTTGGGGCCAACGTCCTGACTTTC
TRBJ1-1	-	TRBV7-7	few	CAVGTANTEAFF	TGTGCCGTCGGGACTGCGAACACTGAAGCTTTCTTT
TRBJ2-5	TRBD1	TRBV19	once	CASSINRGETQYF	TGTGCCAGTAGTATAAACAGGGGGGAGACCCAGTACTTC
TRBJ2-1	-	TRBV27	-	CASSLYEAVRNEQFF	TGTGCCAGCAGTTTATATGAGGCCGTCAGGAATGAGCAGTTCTTC
TRBJ1-2	TRBD1	TRBV18	-	CASSPPTGDYGYTF	TGTGCCAGCTCACCCCCAACAGGGGACTATGGCTACACCTTC
TRBJ2-2	TRBD1	TRBV27	-	CASRAGTAFTGELFF	TGTGCCAGCAGGGCCGGGACAGCTTTCACCGGGGAGCTGTTTTTT
TRBJ2-3	-	TRBV9	-	CASSDRATSTDTQYF	TGTGCCAGCAGCGACAGGGCAACTAGCACAGATACGCAGTATTTT
TRBJ2-7	TRBD2	TRBV30	-	CAWVLAGAHEQYF	TGTGCCTGGGTACTAGCGGGGGCCCACGAGCAGTACTTC
TRBJ2-7	TRBD2	TRBV7-9	-	CASSLAPGLDPNEQYF	TGTGCCAGCAGCTTAGCCCCGGGACTAGATCCTAACGAGCAGTACTTC
TRBJ2-2	-	TRBV28	-	CASRILPGHNLGGTGELFF	TGTGCCAGCAGGATACTTCCGGGACACAACCTAGGAGGCACCGGGGAGCTGTTTTTT
TRBJ2-5	-	TRBV21-1	-	CASSSRQGLPDQETQYF	TGTGCCAGCAGTAGCCGACAGGGGCTACCCGACCAAGAGACCCAGTACTTC
TRBJ1-1	-	TRBV6-7	-	CASSYLGMGTEAFF	TGTGCCAGCAGTTATCTAGGGATGGGTACTGAAGCTTTCTTT
TRBJ2-7	-	TRBV1	-	CTSSPHGGWGCRSYEQYF	TGCACCAGCAGCCCCCACGGGGGTTGGGGTTGTCGGTCCTACGAGCAGTACTTC
TRBJ1-2	-	TRBV11-2	-	CASSGTQLYGYTF	TGTGCCAGCAGCGGAACACAACTCTATGGCTACACCTTC
TRBJ2-1	-	TRBV13	-	CASSSLSSYNEQFF	TGTGCCAGCAGCTCGTTGAGCTCCTACAATGAGCAGTTCTTC
TRBJ1-5	-	TRBV9	-	CASGRDLGNQPQHF	TGTGCCAGCGGACGGGATTTGGGCAATCAGCCCCAGCATTTT
TRBJ2-5	TRBD1	TRBV10-1	-	CASIRGWRETQYF	TGCGCCAGCATCAGGGGGTGGAGAGAGACCCAGTACTTC
TRBJ2-7	TRBD1	TRBV30	-	CAWETGTGGPTSYEQYF	TGTGCCTGGGAAACCGGGACAGGGGGCCCAACTTCCTACGAGCAGTACTTC
TRBJ1-1	-	TRBV6-4	-	CASSDREGTEAFF	TGTGCCAGCAGTGACAGGGAGGGTACTGAAGCTTTCTTT
TRBJ2-7	-	TRBV2	-	CASSEGGFGTYEQYF	TGTGCCAGCAGTGAGGGAGGCTTCGGGACTTACGAGCAGTACTTC
TRBJ2-1	-	TRBV7-9	-	CASSISGGNYNEQFF	TGTGCCAGCAGCATCTCAGGGGGGAACTACAATGAGCAGTTCTTC
TRBJ1-2	-	TRBV30	-	CAWSVLGGWGYTF	TGTGCCTGGAGTGTTTTGGGGGGTTGGGGCTACACCTTC
TRBJ2-3	TRBD2	TRBV5-5	-	CASSLLSSGGVDTQYF	TGTGCCAGCAGCTTGTTGTCTAGCGGGGGGGTGGATACGCAGTATTTT
TRBJ2-7	TRBD2	TRBV23-1	-	CASSQSWAGDPQEDSYEQYF	TGCGCCAGCAGTCAATCATGGGCGGGGGACCCCCAGGAAGACTCCTACGAGCAGTACTTC
TRBJ2-5	TRBD1	TRBV15	-	CATSREYSRGRETQYF	TGTGCCACCAGCAGAGAGTATTCCAGGGGGAGAGAGACCCAGTACTTC
TRBJ1-4	-	TRBV7-3	-	CASSLNGAGNEKLFF	TGTGCCAGCAGCTTAAATGGGGCCGGTAATGAAAAACTGTTTTTT
TRBJ2-7	-	TRBV2	-	CASSQYRDFPTFGHEQYF	TGTGCCAGCAGTCAATACCGGGACTTCCCGACCTTTGGGCACGAGCAGTACTTC
TRBJ1-2	-	TRBV28	-	CASSLLENLYGYTF	TGTGCCAGCAGTTTATTGGAAAACCTCTATGGCTACACCTTC
TRBJ2-2	-	TRBV12-5	-	CASGSNPRSGELFF	TGTGCTAGTGGTTCAAACCCTCGCAGCGGGGAGCTGTTTTTT
TRBJ2-7	-	TRBV7-9	-	CASSARAESYEQYF	TGTGCCAGCAGCGCACGGGCGGAATCCTACGAGCAGTACTTC
TRBJ1-5	TRBD1	TRBV19	-	CASSPPRQGVSNQPQHF	TGTGCCAGTAGCCCGCCCCGACAGGGTGTCAGCAATCAGCCCCAGCATTTT
TRBJ1-2	TRBD1	TRBV10-3	-	CAISESIRTGGAGNYGYTF	TGTGCCATCAGTGAGTCAATAAGAACAGGGGGCGCGGGTAACTATGGCTACACCTTC
TRBJ2-7	-	TRBV6-6	-	CASSYGQGPYEQYF	TGTGCCAGCAGTTACGGTCAGGGTCCCTACGAGCAGTACTTC
TRBJ1-2	-	TRBV4-2	-	CASSQPTLEANYGYTF	TGTGCCAGCAGCCAACCTACCCTAGAGGCTAACTATGGCTACACCTTC
TRBJ1-1	-	TRBV19	-	CATGHLNTEAFF	TGTGCCACGGGACATCTGAACACTGAAGCTTTCTTT
TRBJ2-7	TRBD2	TRBV6-5	-	CASSALTSNEQYF	TGTGCCAGCAGTGCCTTGACTAGCAACGAGCAGTACTTC
TRBJ2-1	-	TRBV7-9	-	CASSLVSFHYNEQFF	TGTGCCAGCAGCTTAGTTTCTTTTCATTACAATGAGCAGTTCTTC
TRBJ2-3	TRBD2	TRBV11-3	once	CASSLGSGGTDTQYF	TGTGCCAGCAGCTTGGGTAGCGGGGGCACAGATACGCAGTATTTT
TRBJ1-1	TRBD1	TRBV11-2	-	CASSLMAPHRGKNTEAFF	TGTGCCAGCAGCTTAATGGCCCCTCACAGGGGCAAGAACACTGAAGCTTTCTTT
TRBJ1-6	TRBD1	TRBV5-1	-	CASSPQTGKDSPLHF	TGCGCCAGCAGCCCCCAGACAGGGAAAGATTCACCCCTCCACTTT
TRBJ1-2	-	TRBV7-3	-	CASRLDSGSNYGYTF	TGTGCCAGCAGACTCGACAGTGGGTCTAACTATGGCTACACCTTC
TRBJ2-6	-	TRBV19	-	CASSIMGRVVSGANVLTF	TGTGCCAGTAGTATTATGGGCAGGGTCGTCTCTGGGGCCAACGTCCTGACTTTC
TRBJ2-1	TRBD1	TRBV7-6	few	CASSPGQGNEQFF	TGTGCCAGCAGCCCCGGACAGGGGAATGAGCAGTTCTTC
TRBJ2-1	TRBD2	TRBV7-9	few	CASSLAQAGGHRNEQFF	TGTGCCAGCAGCTTAGCGCAAGCGGGGGGGCATAGAAATGAGCAGTTCTTC
TRBJ2-7	TRBD2	TRBV6-5	-	CASSYSTTSLASEQYF	TGTGCCAGCAGTTATTCGACGACTAGCCTAGCCAGCGAGCAGTACTTC
TRBJ2-1	-	TRBV7-3	few	CASSLTLVGNNEQFF	TGTGCCAGCAGCTTAACCCTAGTTGGGAACAATGAGCAGTTCTTC
TRBJ1-2	-	TRBV28	-	CASSLGTHNYGYTF	TGTGCCAGCAGTTTAGGGACACATAACTATGGCTACACCTTC
TRBJ1-6	-	TRBV28	-	CASSFAQGNNSPLHF	TGTGCCAGCAGTTTTGCACAGGGTAATAATTCACCCCTCCACTTT
TRBJ2-4	-	TRBV19	-	CASSIDRWQENIQYF	TGTGCCAGTAGTATAGATAGATGGCAGGAAAACATTCAGTACTTC
TRBJ1-2	-	TRBV7-3	-	CASSASGRGGSGGYTF	TGTGCCAGCAGCGCGAGTGGACGGGGAGGATCGGGAGGCTACACCTTC
TRBJ1-6	TRBD1	TRBV23-1	-	CASKPGTEVSYNSPLHF	TGCGCCAGCAAACCTGGGACAGAGGTCTCCTATAATTCACCCCTCCACTTT